The source of this T cell receptor beta chain is a study of T cell responses to AZD1222 COVID-19 vaccine. Overall study context: Analyses pooled second doses at about 4 or about 12 weeks.

Regarding this clone: Its target is unknown.

Germline V gene data show CDR1 as SNHLY and CDR2 as FYNNEI. The CDR3 totals 15 residues. Trimming stripped 6 bases from V and 0 bases from J, with 14 bases between. Study-level points and caveats: Across the whole spike, CD4 TCRs peaked at regions 160-218 and 743-854. Clonal diversity may have been underestimated, and the donors were mostly white British, with more females than males.

Produced via immunoSEQ multiplex PCR; TCRdb's table is partial and in-frame only. The sample contains 100,000 to 120,000 clones, 65% to 85% of which appear only once. V and J are TRBV2 and TRBJ1-2; D might be TRBD1 (5 bases). The starting material was peripheral blood, obtained on day 0 of AZD1222 vaccination. The clonotype was recovered from an adult in good health. The CDR3 DNA reads TGTGCCAGCAGACTCCGGGACGGTACTAACTATGGCTACACCTTC. Encoded protein: CASRLRDGTNYGYTF.